A selection of T cell receptor beta chains follows, all from one sample in a study of blood T cell repertoires in COVID-19. TCRdb keeps only in-frame clones here, not all; method: immunoSEQ multiplex PCR. Among a few hundred thousand clones listed, 80% to 90% were seen once. Sample: peripheral blood. All receptors derive from a woman aged 45-65 years with acute or convalescent COVID-19. Both conserved end residues are part of each CDR3. A D gene is named only where the DNA matches it firmly. Clone size is stated in some rows and not others, as once, few, many or a class when expanded.

v_gene	len	d_gene	j_gene	abundance	CDR3aa	CDR3nt
TRBV4-3	16	TRBD2	TRBJ2-3	.	CASSRQSSGVRDTQYF	TGCGCCAGCAGCCGCCAATCTAGCGGGGTAAGGGATACGCAGTATTTT
TRBV11-3	14	.	TRBJ2-1	few	CASSLLLADNEQFF	TGTGCCAGCAGCTTATTACTAGCCGACAATGAGCAGTTCTTC
TRBV27	18	TRBD2	TRBJ2-1	once	CASSLHRTSGSTYNEQFF	TGTGCCAGCAGTCTCCACCGGACTAGCGGGAGTACCTACAATGAGCAGTTCTTC
TRBV9	16	TRBD1	TRBJ1-1	once	CASSRQGLSIYTEAFF	TGTGCCAGCAGCCGACAGGGGCTTTCGATCTACACTGAAGCTTTCTTT
TRBV13	18	.	TRBJ1-2	.	CASSLAASLTIANYGYTF	TGTGCCAGCAGCTTAGCTGCCAGCCTTACTATAGCTAACTATGGCTACACCTTC
TRBV30	12	.	TRBJ1-2	once	CAWTPGGSRHTF	TGTGCCTGGACCCCGGGGGGGAGTCGGCACACCTTC
TRBV10-3	14	TRBD2	TRBJ2-3	once	CATRTSGTEDTQYF	TGTGCCACCAGGACTAGCGGGACGGAAGATACGCAGTATTTT
TRBV27	12	.	TRBJ1-6	.	CASSFRGSPLHF	TGTGCCAGCAGTTTTCGGGGGTCACCCCTCCACTTT
TRBV29-1	13	.	TRBJ2-7	few	CSVEDRKRQSVHF	TGCAGCGTTGAAGATAGAAAGCGGCAAAGCGTTCACTTC
TRBV27	13	.	TRBJ1-2	.	CASSLYRAGGYTF	TGTGCCAGCAGTTTATACAGGGCGGGTGGCTACACCTTC
TRBV11-3	15	.	TRBJ2-2	.	CASSLDLRVTGELFF	TGTGCCAGCAGCTTAGATCTACGTGTCACCGGGGAGCTGTTTTTT
TRBV21-1	17	.	TRBJ2-7	.	CASSKIGGSRGHYEQYF	TGTGCCAGCAGCAAAATTGGTGGAAGTAGGGGCCACTACGAGCAGTACTTC
TRBV14	13	.	TRBJ1-4	.	CASSRAWGGKLFF	TGTGCCAGCAGCCGGGCCTGGGGGGGAAAACTGTTTTTT
TRBV11-3	12	.	TRBJ1-2	.	CASSLVAGGYTF	TGTGCCAGCAGCTTAGTCGCAGGGGGCTACACCTTC
TRBV18	16	.	TRBJ2-1	.	CASSPSLGASYNEQFF	TGTGCCAGCTCGCCTTCTCTAGGCGCCTCCTACAATGAGCAGTTCTTC
TRBV3-1/TRBV3-2	14	TRBD2	TRBJ2-1	.	CASSQAGGPYEQFF	TGTGCCAGCAGCCAAGCGGGAGGGCCCTATGAGCAGTTCTTC
TRBV24-1	16	TRBD1	TRBJ2-6	few	CATGTALPSGANVLTF	TGTGCCACAGGGACAGCGCTCCCCTCTGGGGCCAACGTCCTGACTTTC
TRBV18	15	TRBD1	TRBJ1-6	.	CASSPRTGDNSPLHF	TGTGCCAGCTCACCCCGGACAGGGGATAATTCACCCCTCCACTTT
TRBV10-3	16	TRBD2	TRBJ2-1	few	CAISASLAGGHNEQFF	TGTGCCATCAGTGCGTCTCTAGCGGGGGGACACAATGAGCAGTTCTTC
TRBV29-1	14	TRBD1	TRBJ2-2	.	CSVEQDRGTGELFF	TGCAGCGTTGAACAGGACAGGGGAACCGGGGAGCTGTTTTTT
TRBV29-1	9	.	TRBJ2-3	.	CSAGGTQYF	TGCAGCGCCGGTGGTACGCAGTATTTT
TRBV5-1	14	TRBD1	TRBJ1-2	.	CASSWAGGKDGYTF	TGCGCCAGCAGCTGGGCAGGGGGCAAGGATGGCTACACCTTC
TRBV3-1/TRBV3-2	16	TRBD1	TRBJ1-6	.	CASSPNRGRDNSPLHF	TGTGCCAGCAGCCCTAACAGGGGTAGGGATAATTCACCCCTCCACTTT
TRBV6-6	15	.	TRBJ2-7	.	CASSYSLGHSYEQYF	TGTGCCAGCAGTTACTCTCTGGGGCATTCCTACGAGCAGTACTTC
TRBV3-1/TRBV3-2	15	TRBD2	TRBJ2-5	.	CASSQDPAGQETQYF	TGTGCCAGCAGCCAAGATCCAGCGGGACAAGAGACCCAGTACTTC
TRBV24-1	15	.	TRBJ2-1	few	CATSDASSQDNEQFF	TGTGCCACCAGTGATGCGAGTAGCCAAGACAATGAGCAGTTCTTC
TRBV6-2/TRBV6-3	15	TRBD1	TRBJ1-5	.	CASSFNTGGNQPQHF	TGTGCCAGCAGTTTTAACACAGGGGGCAATCAGCCCCAGCATTTT